A single count supports the clone carrying this TCR beta chain. Its target is unknown. The assay was immunoSEQ multiplex PCR, and TCRdb's table has in-frame clones only and misses some. This sample has about 77,000 clones, with approximately 90% found just once. The entry originates in a study of T cells in localized non-small cell lung cancer. Findings and limits, study-wide: There was an association of higher blood T cell density with longer overall survival. Only one tumor region was sequenced, so heterogeneity remains possible. T cell clonality was highest in uninvolved adjacent lung, above tumor. Appearance in adjacent lung was seen for a median approximately 60 of the top 100 tumor clones.

Sequencing was performed on peripheral blood, taken before any cancer treatment. The receptor comes from a woman aged 35 to 75 with stage I squamous cell lung carcinoma.

The CDR3 protein is CASSYDRGRGGYTF. The CDR3 DNA reads as TGTGCCAGTAGTTATGACAGGGGGCGCGGGGGCTACACCTTC. This rearrangement joins TRBV19 to TRBJ1-2; 10 bases line up with TRBD1. J gave up 8 bases and V 5 bases, and 8 bases lay outside the gene matches. The germline V gene has CDR1 LNHDA and CDR2 SQIVND (reference sequence). The CDR3 has 14 residues.